This T cell receptor (beta chain) stems from a study of cytomegalovirus exposure and HLA in healthy donors. The study ran its PCR with 60 Vbeta and 13 Jbeta primers. Using immunoSEQ multiplex PCR, the repertoire was profiled, and TCRdb retains in-frame clones only, with some absent. Among some 160,000 clones listed, about 85% were seen once. Turning to this clone: Its antigen is still unknown.

The V gene's germline CDR1 is SGHNT and CDR2 YENEEA. V lost 5 bases, J lost 7 bases, and 11 bases lay in between. The CDR3 contains 13 residues. Overall study findings and caveats: Earlier analysis looked at TCR beta V segments, and most were productive about 87% or about 30% of the time. Presence/absence analyses supposed approximately even sequencing depth among donors.

The specimen sequenced was PBMCs. The chain carries TRBV11-3 and TRBJ2-2; D is perhaps TRBD2 (6 bases). This sequence originates from a male donor in good health and CMV-seropositive. CDR3 nucleotide sequence: TGTGCCAGCAGCCTCATCGGGGGCGGGGAGCTGTTTTTT. This sequence encodes CASSLIGGGELFF.